The next 11 T cell receptor beta chains were all read from a single sample in a study of T cell repertoires in cytomegalovirus infection. For these TCRs, the target antigens are not known. TCRdb ran MiXCR on the reads and lists one entry per CDR3 protein. Of some 700,000 distinct CDR3 sequences listed, 33% are singletons. Sequences were derived from cultured PBMCs, sampled from culture after CMV antigen stimulation. The source of these receptors is a human donor in good health (CMV status not recorded). Some clones in this sample may be carry-over from other donors' samples.

The CDR3 region is CASSQLPGLSTDTQYF. In DNA, the CDR3 is TGCGCCAGCAGCCAGCTGCCCGGACTGAGCACAGATACGCAGTATTTT. This chain connects TRBV4-3 to TRBJ2-3; TRBD2 might be the D (5 bases). The CDR3 runs to 16 residues. V was pared by 3 bases and J by 0 bases, with 13 bases between. CDR1 is LGHNA and CDR2 is YSLEER in the germline V gene.

The rearrangement links TRBV6-5 to TRBJ1-4; D is unclear. Germline values: CDR1 MNHEY, CDR2 SVGAGI. The CDR3 length is 16 residues. Trimming stripped 3 bases from V and 8 bases from J, with 19 bases between. CDR3 residues: CASSYPYILRGEKLFF. For the CDR3, the DNA is TGTGCCAGCAGTTATCCCTACATCCTTCGGGGAGAAAAACTGTTTTTT.

This clonotype came up many times. The genes are TRBV7-9 and TRBJ2-7; D remains ambiguous. Trimming removed 5 bases from V and 2 bases from J, with 7 bases in between. Germline V CDR1 and CDR2: SEHNR, FQNEAQ (reference sequence). CDR3 size: 12 residues. CDR3 bases: TGTGCCAGCAGCCAGAAAACCTACGAGCAGTACTTC. This sequence encodes CASSQKTYEQYF.

The chain links TRBV6-1 to TRBJ2-7; D gene uncertain. The CDR3 is 15 residues long. Germline values: CDR1 MNHNS, CDR2 SASEGT. V was cut by 1 base and J by 1 base, with 11 bases left in between. The CDR3 region is CASSEGRGSSYEQYF. CDR3 coding DNA: TGTGCCAGCAGTGAAGGAAGAGGCAGTTCCTACGAGCAGTACTTC.

The CDR3 DNA sequence: TGTGCCAGTAGTATAGGCGGCGGGGGGGGGCAGTTCTTC. It translates to CASSIGGGGGQFF. The genes are TRBV19 and TRBJ2-1; TRBD2 matches at 9 bases. The CDR3 is made up of 13 amino acids. V gave up 1 base and J gave up 12 bases; unmatched junction bases: 4. Germline-derived CDR1 and CDR2 are LNHDA and SQIVND (reference sequence).

This chain links TRBV6-2 or TRBV6-3 with TRBJ2-1, with unresolved D. Germline CDR1 reads MNHEY; CDR2 reads SVGEGT. The CDR3 contains 15 residues. The germline V and J ends were trimmed by 2 bases and 0 bases, with 8 bases remaining between them. DNA for the CDR3: TGTGCCAGCAGTTACACTCTTAGCTCCTACAATGAGCAGTTCTTC. Its translation: CASSYTLSSYNEQFF.

This clonotype was recorded at least ten times. This rearrangement joins TRBV7-2 to TRBJ2-1, with D uncertain. Trimming shortened V by 7 bases and J by 6 bases, and 16 bases separated the two germline ends. CDR1 SGHTA and CDR2 FQGNSA come from the germline V gene. The CDR3 runs 14 residues. The CDR3 is CASTTGFVGNEQFF. CDR3 nucleotides: TGTGCCAGCACCACGGGCTTCGTCGGCAATGAGCAGTTCTTC. The full variable domain, its missing parts supplied by reference TRBV7-2 and TRBJ2-1, is GAGVSQSPSNKVTEKGKDVELRCDPISGHTALYWYRQSLGQGLEFLIYFQGNSAPDKSGLPSDRFSAERTGGSVSTLTIQRTQQEDSAVYLCASTTGFVGNEQFFGPGTRLTVL.

This clonotype has only a few counts. The rearrangement uses TRBV11-2 and TRBJ2-3; a possible D gene is TRBD2 (5 bases). The CDR3 loop spans 16 amino acids. V lost 5 bases to trimming and J lost 6 bases, with 21 bases between them. Germline CDR1 is SGHAT and CDR2 is FQNNGV. The CDR3 region has the DNA TGTGCCAGCAGCAGCCCGACCGTCCACGGGGTGGATACGCAGTATTTT. It encodes CASSSPTVHGVDTQYF.

J is TRBJ1-4 and V is TRBV28, with 7 bases lining up with TRBD1. The trim removed 7 bases at V and 5 bases at J, leaving 13 bases unmatched. Germline V lookup: CDR1 MDHEN, CDR2 SYDVKM. The CDR3 runs to 16 residues. The CDR3 here is CASIPTSGTENEKLFF. CDR3 nucleotide sequence: TGTGCCAGCATTCCCACATCCGGGACAGAGAATGAAAAACTGTTTTTT.

This clonotype has just a few counts. V and J are TRBV14 and TRBJ2-3; TRBD2 is a possible D gene (6 bases). The CDR3 runs 13 residues. V lost 1 base and J 4 bases, leaving 6 bases between the germline ends. Germline V CDR1 and CDR2: SGHDN, FVKESK. The CDR3 DNA follows: TGTGCCAGCAGCCAAGGACTAGCAGATACGCAGTATTTT. This sequence encodes CASSQGLADTQYF.

The chain recombines TRBV7-2 with TRBJ2-1; maybe TRBD1 (6 bases). Trimming removed 2 bases at V and 8 bases at J, with 7 bases between. This CDR3 comprises 12 residues. Germline V CDR1 and CDR2: SGHTA, FQGNSA. DNA of the CDR3: TGTGCCAGCAGCTTACAGGGGTATGAGCAGTTCTTC. It translates to CASSLQGYEQFF.